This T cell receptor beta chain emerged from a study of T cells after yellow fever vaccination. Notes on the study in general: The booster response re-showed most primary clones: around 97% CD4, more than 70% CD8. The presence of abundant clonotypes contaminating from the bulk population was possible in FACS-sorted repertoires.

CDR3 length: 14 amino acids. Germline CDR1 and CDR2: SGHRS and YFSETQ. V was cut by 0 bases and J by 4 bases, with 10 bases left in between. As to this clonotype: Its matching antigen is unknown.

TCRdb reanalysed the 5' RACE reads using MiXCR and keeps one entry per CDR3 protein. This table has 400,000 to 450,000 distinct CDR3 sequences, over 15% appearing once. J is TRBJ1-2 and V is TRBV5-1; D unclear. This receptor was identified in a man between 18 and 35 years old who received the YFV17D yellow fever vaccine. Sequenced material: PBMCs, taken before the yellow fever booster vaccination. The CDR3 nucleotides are TGCGCCAGCAGCTTGGTCGGCCAGTCCTATGGCTACACCTTC. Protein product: CASSLVGQSYGYTF. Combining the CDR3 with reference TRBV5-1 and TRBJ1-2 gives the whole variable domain KAGVTQTPRYLIKTRGQQVTLSCSPISGHRSVSWYQQTPGQGLQFLFEYFSETQRNKGNFPGRFSGRQFSNSRSEMNVSTLELGDSALYLCASSLVGQSYGYTFGSGTRLTVV.